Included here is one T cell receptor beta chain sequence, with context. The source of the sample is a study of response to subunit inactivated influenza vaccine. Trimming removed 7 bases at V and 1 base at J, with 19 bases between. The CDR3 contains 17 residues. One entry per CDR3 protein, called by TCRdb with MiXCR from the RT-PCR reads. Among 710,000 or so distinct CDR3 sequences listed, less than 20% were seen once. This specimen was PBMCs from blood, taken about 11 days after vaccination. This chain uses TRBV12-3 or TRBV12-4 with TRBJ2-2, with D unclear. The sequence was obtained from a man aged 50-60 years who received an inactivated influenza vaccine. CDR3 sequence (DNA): TGTGCCAGCACCCTTTATCCGCCACACTGGAACACCGGGGAGCTGTTTTTT. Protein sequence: CASTLYPPHWNTGELFF.